These 4 T cell receptor beta chains originate from one sample sequenced in a study of T cells in Graves' hyperthyroidism and ophthalmopathy. Authors of the study amplified TCR beta CDR3 regions from RNA transcripts. HTBI primers were employed in a first-round RT-PCR of the TCR CDR3. TCRdb reprocessed the multiplex PCR reads via MiXCR and lists one record per CDR3 protein. The table lists a few hundred thousand distinct CDR3 sequences, approximately 23% of them singletons. Sequencing was performed on blood. All receptors derive from a man aged 30 to 39 with Graves' ophthalmopathy.

This clonotype has a handful of counts. This sequence joins TRBV28 and TRBJ2-2, with 7 nucleotides matching TRBD1. The CDR3 sequence is 16 residues long. The trim removed 6 bases at V and 6 bases at J, leaving 13 bases unmatched. Germline V lookup: CDR1 MDHEN, CDR2 SYDVKM. CDR3 bases: TGTGCCAGCAGCACCGGACCGGGACAGAGGGCCGGGGAGCTGTTTTTT. Its protein product is CASSTGPGQRAGELFF.

The CDR3 DNA is TGTGCCAGCAGCTTAAGGCAGGCACTAGGATACAATGAGCAGTTCTTC. Its translation: CASSLRQALGYNEQFF. The chain has TRBV7-3 and TRBJ2-1, with a possible D match to TRBD2 (5 bases). Deletions cut 1 base from V and 4 bases from J, with 14 bases between. Germline V gene lookup returns CDR1 SGHTA and CDR2 FQGTGA. This CDR3 spans 16 amino acids.

The V gene is TRBV3-1, the J gene TRBJ1-5, with unresolved D. V was trimmed by 4 bases and J by 2 bases, leaving 12 bases between them. There are 15 residues in the CDR3. CDR1 is LGHDT, CDR2 YNNKEL, per germline (reference sequence). The CDR3 coding sequence is TGTGCCAGCAGCCGCACTGCGGTGGGCAATCAGCCCCAGCATTTT. The encoded protein is CASSRTAVGNQPQHF.

This chain joins TRBV9 and TRBJ2-1, with 10 bases lining up with TRBD2. The length of the CDR3 is 16 residues. Germline loops: CDR1 SGDLS, CDR2 YYNGEE. Trimming at V came to 0 bases and at J to 9 bases, leaving 9 bases not matched to a gene. CDR3 in DNA: TGTGCCAGCAGCGTAGGGGCCCAGCGGGAGGGCCGTGAGCAGTTCTTC. It is translated as CASSVGAQREGREQFF.